This is a list of T cell receptor beta chains from one sample in a study of T cell responses to AZD1222 COVID-19 vaccine. Assay used: immunoSEQ multiplex PCR; TCRdb lists only in-frame clones, some missing. The profile shows roughly 100,000 clones, around 91% of them singletons. The sample was peripheral blood, taken on day 0 of AZD1222 vaccination. Every receptor here comes from an adult in good health. Both conserved end residues are part of each CDR3. D genes are given only for firm matches. Part of the rows lack a size; the others show once, few, many or a class for expanded clones.

J: TRBJ1-5; size: NA; V: TRBV7-9; D: TRBD1; DNA: TGTGCCAGCAGCTCGACAGGGGGCCCTTATAGCAATCAGCCCCAGCATTTT; CDR3: CASSSTGGPYSNQPQHF
J: TRBJ1-4; size: NA; V: TRBV4-1; D: TRBD1; DNA: TGCGCCAGCAGCCAAGATAGCGACAGCAGGGGGGAAAAACTGTTTTTT; CDR3: CASSQDSDSRGEKLFF
J: TRBJ1-2; size: NA; V: TRBV18; D: TRBD1; DNA: TGTGCCAGCTCACCATGGACAGGGGATGGCTACACCTTC; CDR3: CASSPWTGDGYTF
J: TRBJ2-5; size: once; V: TRBV4-2; D: TRBD1; DNA: TGTGCCAGCAGCCAAGGGTGGACAGGGCAAGAGACCCAGTACTTC; CDR3: CASSQGWTGQETQYF
J: TRBJ1-5; size: NA; V: TRBV5-8; D: NA; DNA: TGTGCCAGCAGCCAGTTACAGGGTCAGCCCCAGCATTTT; CDR3: CASSQLQGQPQHF
J: TRBJ2-7; size: NA; V: TRBV5-6; D: NA; DNA: TGTGCCAGCAGCTATCGATCCTACGAGCAGTACTTC; CDR3: CASSYRSYEQYF
J: TRBJ1-6; size: once; V: TRBV2; D: NA; DNA: TGTGCCAGCGAGGAGGGTACTAATTCACCCCTCCACTTT; CDR3: CASEEGTNSPLHF
J: TRBJ2-5; size: NA; V: TRBV7-9; D: NA; DNA: TGTGCCAGCAGCTTAGTGGTAGCAGAGACCCAGTACTTC; CDR3: CASSLVVAETQYF
J: TRBJ2-7; size: NA; V: TRBV7-8; D: TRBD2; DNA: TGTGCCAGCAGCTTAGTATCCCCCACTAGCGGCTCCTACGAGCAGTACTTC; CDR3: CASSLVSPTSGSYEQYF
J: TRBJ1-1; size: NA; V: TRBV19; D: NA; DNA: TGTGCCAGTAGTATCGAAGGGTTCACTGAAGCTTTCTTT; CDR3: CASSIEGFTEAFF
J: TRBJ1-2; size: NA; V: TRBV6-5; D: TRBD1; DNA: TGTGCCAGCATCCAAACAGGGGGGTGGGGCTATGGCTACACCTTC; CDR3: CASIQTGGWGYGYTF
J: TRBJ1-2; size: NA; V: TRBV20-1; D: NA; DNA: TGCAGTGCTAGTGAGGGCTCAAACTATGGCTACACCTTC; CDR3: CSASEGSNYGYTF
J: TRBJ2-7; size: NA; V: TRBV7-2; D: TRBD1; DNA: TGTGCCAGCAGCTTAGCGGGACAGGGAGGCTACGAGCAGTACTTC; CDR3: CASSLAGQGGYEQYF
J: TRBJ2-2; size: NA; V: TRBV11-3; D: TRBD2; DNA: TGTGCCAGCAGCTTAGGTTCTAGCGGGGGTCGGGACACCGGGGAGCTGTTTTTT; CDR3: CASSLGSSGGRDTGELFF
J: TRBJ2-7; size: NA; V: TRBV6-2/TRBV6-3; D: TRBD2; DNA: TGTGCCAGCAGTTACTCGCCGGGACTAGCGGGGTTGGTGCAGTACTTC; CDR3: CASSYSPGLAGLVQYF
J: TRBJ1-6; size: NA; V: TRBV6-5; D: NA; DNA: TGTGCCAGCAGTTACGCAAGAAATTCACCCCTCCACTTT; CDR3: CASSYARNSPLHF
J: TRBJ1-5; size: NA; V: TRBV6-6; D: TRBD1; DNA: TGTGCCAGCAGCCCGGACAGGGATCAGCCCCAGCATTTT; CDR3: CASSPDRDQPQHF
J: TRBJ2-1; size: NA; V: TRBV6-2/TRBV6-3; D: TRBD2; DNA: TGTGCCAGCAGCGGAGGTGCTAGCGGGGGCCCTGAGCAGTTCTTC; CDR3: CASSGGASGGPEQFF
J: TRBJ2-7; size: NA; V: TRBV6-6; D: NA; DNA: TGTGCCAGCAGACAAAACGGGGGATACGAGCAGTACTTC; CDR3: CASRQNGGYEQYF
J: TRBJ1-2; size: NA; V: TRBV28; D: NA; DNA: TGTGCCAGCAGTCTCGCCGCCGGACCGGGCCACTATGGCTACACCTTC; CDR3: CASSLAAGPGHYGYTF
J: TRBJ2-2; size: NA; V: TRBV7-8; D: TRBD2; DNA: TGTGCCAGCAGCTTAGCGGGACTACCTCGCGGGGAGCTGTTTTTT; CDR3: CASSLAGLPRGELFF
J: TRBJ1-5; size: NA; V: TRBV6-5; D: NA; DNA: TGTGCCAGCAGTTACCTTGAGGGCTATAGCAATCAGCCCCAGCATTTT; CDR3: CASSYLEGYSNQPQHF
J: TRBJ1-5; size: NA; V: TRBV9; D: NA; DNA: TGTGCCAGCAGCGTAAGGGGTAATCAGCCCCAGCATTTT; CDR3: CASSVRGNQPQHF
J: TRBJ2-3; size: NA; V: TRBV7-9; D: TRBD1; DNA: TGTGCCAGCAGCCGACCAAGGACAGGAATTATCACAGATACGCAGTATTTT; CDR3: CASSRPRTGIITDTQYF
J: TRBJ1-2; size: NA; V: TRBV3-1/TRBV3-2; D: NA; DNA: TGTGCCAGCAGCCCGGGAGGCTATGGCTACACCTTC; CDR3: CASSPGGYGYTF
J: TRBJ2-3; size: NA; V: TRBV3-1/TRBV3-2; D: NA; DNA: TGTGCCAGCAGCCAAGAACCGGCAAATACGCAGTATTTT; CDR3: CASSQEPANTQYF
J: TRBJ1-1; size: NA; V: TRBV29-1; D: NA; DNA: TGCAGCGTTGGGGGGTTCCGGAGCACTGAAGCTTTCTTT; CDR3: CSVGGFRSTEAFF
J: TRBJ1-1; size: NA; V: TRBV7-3; D: TRBD1; DNA: TGTGCCAGCAGCCCAAGCAGCAGGGGGCCGCCGTTCTTT; CDR3: CASSPSSRGPPFF
J: TRBJ2-2; size: NA; V: TRBV6-1; D: NA; DNA: TGTGCCAGCAGTGAATTGGAGGGATCCGGGGAGCTGTTTTTT; CDR3: CASSELEGSGELFF
J: TRBJ1-2; size: NA; V: TRBV6-5; D: NA; DNA: TGTGCCATCCCAGGGTGGGGAGTCTATGGCTACACCTTC; CDR3: CAIPGWGVYGYTF
J: TRBJ2-7; size: NA; V: TRBV29-1; D: NA; DNA: TGCAGCGTTGGGAGGGGCCGGGACTCAGATACCAGGGAGCAGTACTTC; CDR3: CSVGRGRDSDTREQYF
J: TRBJ1-2; size: NA; V: TRBV6-6; D: NA; DNA: TGTGCCAGCAGCCCACAGGCTTATGGCTACACCTTC; CDR3: CASSPQAYGYTF
J: TRBJ1-1; size: NA; V: TRBV4-1; D: NA; DNA: TGCGCCAGCAGCCAACCCCGGGAGGGACTAGGCACTGAAGCTTTCTTT; CDR3: CASSQPREGLGTEAFF
J: TRBJ1-2; size: NA; V: TRBV28; D: TRBD1; DNA: TGTGCCACCTCGACAGGGTCTAACTATGGCTACACCTTC; CDR3: CATSTGSNYGYTF
J: TRBJ2-1; size: NA; V: TRBV12-3/TRBV12-4; D: NA; DNA: TGTGCCAGCACTTCGGACCCAGACAATGAGCAGTTCTTC; CDR3: CASTSDPDNEQFF
J: TRBJ2-7; size: NA; V: TRBV7-2; D: NA; DNA: TGTGCCAGCAGCTCCCTTGAAGGGTACGAGCAGTACTTC; CDR3: CASSSLEGYEQYF
J: TRBJ2-5; size: NA; V: TRBV5-1; D: NA; DNA: TGCGCCAGCAGCTTGCCGGGGCTATGGGAGACCCAGTACTTC; CDR3: CASSLPGLWETQYF
J: TRBJ1-2; size: few; V: TRBV30; D: NA; DNA: TGTGCCTGGAGTCGCCTAGGGTTTTCCCTGAACTATGGCTACACCTTC; CDR3: CAWSRLGFSLNYGYTF
J: TRBJ1-3; size: NA; V: TRBV5-5; D: NA; DNA: TGTGCCAGCGAAAGGGGGGCCTTCTCTGGAAACACCATATATTTT; CDR3: CASERGAFSGNTIYF
J: TRBJ1-5; size: once; V: TRBV2; D: TRBD1; DNA: TGTGCCAGCAGTGGACAGGGGGCCAATCAGCCCCAGCATTTT; CDR3: CASSGQGANQPQHF
J: TRBJ1-2; size: NA; V: TRBV6-2/TRBV6-3; D: TRBD1; DNA: TGTGCCAGCAGTTACTCCCCTACAGGGGGGGGCTACACCTTC; CDR3: CASSYSPTGGGYTF
J: TRBJ2-1; size: NA; V: TRBV9; D: TRBD2; DNA: TGTGCCAGCAGCCCCCGACTAGCGGGGGCCAACAATGAGCAGTTCTTC; CDR3: CASSPRLAGANNEQFF
J: TRBJ1-6; size: once; V: TRBV28; D: NA; DNA: TGTGCCAGCAGGTCGACCGTGGCACCCCTCCACTTT; CDR3: CASRSTVAPLHF
J: TRBJ1-1; size: NA; V: TRBV12-2; D: NA; DNA: TGTGCAAGCCGAACCACTGAAGCTTTCTTT; CDR3: CASRTTEAFF
J: TRBJ1-5; size: once; V: TRBV4-3; D: NA; DNA: TGCGCCAGCAGCCAGGGTACAGGCAGCAATCAGCCCCAGCATTTT; CDR3: CASSQGTGSNQPQHF
J: TRBJ1-2; size: NA; V: TRBV18; D: NA; DNA: TGTGCCAGCTCACCACCGGACAGCCTCTCTGGCTACACCTTC; CDR3: CASSPPDSLSGYTF